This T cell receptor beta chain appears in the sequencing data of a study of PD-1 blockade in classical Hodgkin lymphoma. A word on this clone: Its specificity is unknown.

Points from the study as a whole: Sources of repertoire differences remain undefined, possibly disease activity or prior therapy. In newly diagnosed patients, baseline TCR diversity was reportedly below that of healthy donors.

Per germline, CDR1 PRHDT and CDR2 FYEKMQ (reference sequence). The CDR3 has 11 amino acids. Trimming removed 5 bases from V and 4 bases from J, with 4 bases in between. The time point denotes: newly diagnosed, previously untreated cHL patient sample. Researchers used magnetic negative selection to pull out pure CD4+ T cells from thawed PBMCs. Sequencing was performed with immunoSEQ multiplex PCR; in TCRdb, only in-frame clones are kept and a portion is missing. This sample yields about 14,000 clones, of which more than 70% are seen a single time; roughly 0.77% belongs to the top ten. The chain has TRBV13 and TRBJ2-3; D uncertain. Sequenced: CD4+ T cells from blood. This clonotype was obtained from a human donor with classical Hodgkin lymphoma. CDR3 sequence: CASSEADTQYF. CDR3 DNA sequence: TGTGCCAGCAGCGAGGCAGATACGCAGTATTTT. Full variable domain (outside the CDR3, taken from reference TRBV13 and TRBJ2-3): AAGVIQSPRHLIKEKRETATLKCYPIPRHDTVYWYQQGPGQDPQFLISFYEKMQSDKGSIPDRFSAQQFSDYHSELNMSSLELGDSALYFCASSEADTQYFGPGTRLTVL.